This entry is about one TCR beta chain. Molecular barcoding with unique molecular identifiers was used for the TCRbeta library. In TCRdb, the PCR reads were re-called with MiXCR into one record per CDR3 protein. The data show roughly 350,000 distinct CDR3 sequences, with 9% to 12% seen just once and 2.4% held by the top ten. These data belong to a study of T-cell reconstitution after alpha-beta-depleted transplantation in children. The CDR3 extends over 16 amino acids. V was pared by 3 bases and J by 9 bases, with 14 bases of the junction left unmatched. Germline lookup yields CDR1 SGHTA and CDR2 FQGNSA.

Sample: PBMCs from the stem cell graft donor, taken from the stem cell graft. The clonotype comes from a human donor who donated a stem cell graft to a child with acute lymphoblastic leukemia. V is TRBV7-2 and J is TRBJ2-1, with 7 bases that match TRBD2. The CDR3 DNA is TGTGCCAGCAGCTTTCGTCTGGGGGAGGGCGGCCCTGAGCAGTTCTTC. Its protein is CASSFRLGEGGPEQFF.